Described below is a single T cell receptor beta chain sequence and its context. Using immunoSEQ multiplex PCR, the repertoire was profiled, and TCRdb retains in-frame clones only, with some absent. The sample includes more than 2,000,000 clones, more than 80% of them seen just once. This sample was included in a study of shared clonotypes between healthy human individuals. CDR3 length: 15 amino acids. Germline V CDR1 and CDR2: KGHSH, LQKENI. The V end was cut by 3 bases, the J end by 2 bases, with 11 bases between. Both subsets, CD45RA+ naive and CD45RA-negative memory, were split from the CD4+ cells.

The sequenced material came from naive CD4+ T cells sorted from blood. Subset here: CD45RA+ positively selected. The chain joins TRBV18 to TRBJ1-5; D ambiguous. The clonotype was recovered from a man aged 18 to 29 in good health. CDR3: CASSPSGNGNQPQHF. Here the CDR3 DNA reads TGTGCCAGCTCACCGTCAGGTAACGGCAATCAGCCCCAGCATTTT.